Sequencing of this T cell receptor beta chain was carried out in a study of shared clonotypes between healthy human individuals (dated by TCRdb to 2020 to 2021). As for the study more broadly: Two women and a few men aged 18 to 49 years were included in the cohort. For each donor, three plates each were used for CD4 naive and CD4 memory, two plates were used for CD8 naive, and one plate was used for CD8 memory. To estimate repertoire size and how much clonotypes are shared between individuals, the study performed deep sequencing of blood TCR repertoires from roughly five healthy adults. Different laboratories and diverse techniques were used to prepare libraries and sequence TCR repertoires, to increase sequencing depth and limit assay-specific biases. Each donor's leukapheresis produced roughly between roughly 0.85 and 9 billion PBMCs. What the work shows at the level of the full study, not this receptor alone: Estimated clonotype richness was generally larger for naive than for memory subsets. Even with the large sequencing depth, rarefaction of the sorted-subset datasets indicated that sequencing was incomplete. Clonotypes shared by all four sorted-subset donors showed higher generation probabilities than non-shared clonotypes. The genetic and exposure-history diversity represented was limited by the small number of donors. When a handful of donors were compared, the shared fraction of clonotypes was roughly 4.8% for naive CD4, around 4% for naive CD8, 2% to 2.5% for memory CD4, and 0.3% to 0.5% for memory CD8. Sampling was restricted to blood, and TCR repertoires in tissues likely differ from the TCR repertoires found in blood. Pairwise subsampling led to the expectation that sequencing depth would affect the degree of clonotype sharing among donors.

V and J lose 4 bases and 6 bases, and a span of 14 bases separates them. Taken from cysteine to phenylalanine, the CDR3 has 14 residues. The CDR3 DNA has 42 bases and is translated from base 1. Sequences SGHRS (CDR1) and YFSETQ (CDR2) are obtained from the germline V gene. The donors were healthy, HIV-negative adults who had no recently reported acute infections or vaccinations. Every donor was a Caucasian adult living in Nashville, Tennessee, USA. CD4+ T cells were enriched through magnetic negative selection, after which naive cells were positively selected on CD45RA and the remaining negative fraction served as the memory subset. After blood collection by leukapheresis, PBMCs were isolated using Ficoll-Histopaque density gradient centrifugation and then cryopreserved in the vapor phase of liquid nitrogen. Analytical flow cytometry was used to check the purity and quantity of each magnetically sorted T cell population. Each sorted fraction had its genomic DNA isolated and then quantified by UV absorbance on a Nanodrop 2000c.

Using the deep immunoSEQ assay, multiplex PCR amplified TCR CDR3 regions from genomic DNA. Genomic DNA extracted from each cell subset was distributed evenly over all wells of several immunoSEQ 96-well plates, and each plate served as one replicate. For sorted subsets, each replicate PCR was loaded with roughly 200 ng genomic DNA, equivalent to 32,000 or so T cell genomes. Purified libraries were measured with a Qubit 3.0 fluorometer, size-checked on a Bioanalyzer 2100, and measured again with the KAPA Library Quantification kit. Every immunoSEQ 96-well plate was sequenced on a dedicated single-read 150-cycle Illumina NextSeq 550 flow cell. Turning to the authors' computational methods: Because the immunoSEQ output held only junctional sequences and lacked quality scores, the filtering could not match the filtering applied to full-length reads. To assign V/J genes and CDR3, sequences were annotated against IMGT germline references using PyIR, a Python wrapper for IgBLAST v1.9. Reads were filtered out if the reads had weak V/J assignments (E-value above 1e-6), no CDR3, stop codons, out-of-frame junctions, or ambiguous translated residues. V3J clonotypes were defined by identical inferred V gene, J gene, and CDR3 amino acid sequence. The percentage overlap between two repertoires was calculated by dividing the number of shared unique clonotypes by the size of the smaller repertoire. Three approaches were used to assess repertoire richness: RTK rarefaction, the Chao1 estimator, and Recon v2.1 estimates of unobserved clonotypes. OLGA was used to compute generation probabilities for all TCRbeta clonotypes that the gDNA method yielded from a handful of donors. TCRdb's version of the immuneACCESS table is confined to in-frame rearrangements and falls short of the full clone set. An unresolved V gene accounts for under half of the shortfall where checked; the remainder is of unknown origin. The V and J calls and clone size were taken over from that table, and D and trimming were inferred from the DNA. This sample comprises roughly 1.5 million clones, 98% of them detected only once. The ten largest make up about 0.42% of the sample.

This clone was seen once. There is no known antigen for this receptor. No much larger clone is present one base from it, and per-base qualities are unavailable. Other nucleotide sequences from this sample produce the same CDR3. Input material: naive CD4+ T cells sorted from blood. The sample's cell subset or site, from its label and the paper: CD45RA+ positively selected. This chain is built from TRBV5-1 and TRBJ2-1, and possibly TRBD1, on 8 matching bases. This clonotype was obtained from a man aged 25-40 years in good health. In nucleotides, the sequence is TGCGCCAGCAGCCCGGACAGGGAGGGCAATGAGCAGTTCTTC. Translation gives CASSPDREGNEQFF.